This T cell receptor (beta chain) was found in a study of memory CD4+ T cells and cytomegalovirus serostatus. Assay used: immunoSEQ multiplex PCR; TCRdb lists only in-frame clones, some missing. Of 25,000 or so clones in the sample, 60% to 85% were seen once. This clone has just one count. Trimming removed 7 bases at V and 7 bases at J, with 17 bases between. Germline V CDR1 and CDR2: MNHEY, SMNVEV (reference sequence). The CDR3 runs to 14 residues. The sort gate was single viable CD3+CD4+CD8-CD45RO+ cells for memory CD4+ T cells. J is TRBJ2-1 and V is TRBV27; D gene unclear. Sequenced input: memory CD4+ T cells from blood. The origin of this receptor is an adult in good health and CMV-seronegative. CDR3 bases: TGTGCCAGCATGGCCTGGGAAGGTAGGAATGAGCAGTTCTTC. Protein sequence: CASMAWEGRNEQFF.